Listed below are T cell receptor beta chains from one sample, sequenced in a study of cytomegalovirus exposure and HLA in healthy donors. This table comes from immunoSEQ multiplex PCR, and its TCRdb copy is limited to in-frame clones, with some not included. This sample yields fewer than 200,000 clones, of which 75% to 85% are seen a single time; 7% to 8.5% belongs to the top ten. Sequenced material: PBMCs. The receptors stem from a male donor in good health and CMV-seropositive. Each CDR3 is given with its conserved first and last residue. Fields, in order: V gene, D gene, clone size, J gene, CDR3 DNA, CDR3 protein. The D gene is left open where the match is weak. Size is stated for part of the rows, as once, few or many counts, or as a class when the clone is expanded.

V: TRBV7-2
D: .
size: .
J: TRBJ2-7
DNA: TGTGCCAGCAGCTTCGGTGGCTCCTACGAGCAGTACTTC
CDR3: CASSFGGSYEQYF

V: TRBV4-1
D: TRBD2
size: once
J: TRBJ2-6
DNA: TGCGCCAGCAGCCAAGGGACCGGGGGGTCCCCCTCTGGGGCCAACGTCCTGACTTTC
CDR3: CASSQGTGGSPSGANVLTF

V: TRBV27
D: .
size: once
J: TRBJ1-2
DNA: TGTGCCAGCAGTTTAACTGGGATAGGGGGTACCTATGGCTACACCTTC
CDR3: CASSLTGIGGTYGYTF

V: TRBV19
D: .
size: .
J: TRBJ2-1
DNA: TGTGCCAGTAGTATTGAGCAGGGTAGTTTTAATGAGCAGTTCTTC
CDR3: CASSIEQGSFNEQFF

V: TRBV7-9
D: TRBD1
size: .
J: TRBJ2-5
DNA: TGTGCCAGCAGCCCCCGACAGGGTCGAGGAGAGACCCAGTACTTC
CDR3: CASSPRQGRGETQYF

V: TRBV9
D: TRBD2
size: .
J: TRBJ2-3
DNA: TGTGCCAGCACCAAGGGCGCCGGGGGGGCAACAGATACGCAGTATTTT
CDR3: CASTKGAGGATDTQYF

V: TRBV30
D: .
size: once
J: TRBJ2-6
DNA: TGTGCCTGGAGTGAGCATGCTGGGGCCAACGTCCTGACTTTC
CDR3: CAWSEHAGANVLTF

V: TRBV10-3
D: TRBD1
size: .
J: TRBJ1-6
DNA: TGTGCCATCAGTGAACGGGCAGGGCAGGGGGAAGGTTCACCCCTCCACTTT
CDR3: CAISERAGQGEGSPLHF

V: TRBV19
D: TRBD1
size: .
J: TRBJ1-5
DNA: TGTGCCAGTAGTATAGGGGACAGGGGGCCGGAGCCCCAGCATTTT
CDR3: CASSIGDRGPEPQHF

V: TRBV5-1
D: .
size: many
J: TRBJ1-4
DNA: TGCGCCAGCAGCCAACAGGGAGGGAATAGGCTGTTTTTT
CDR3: CASSQQGGNRLFF

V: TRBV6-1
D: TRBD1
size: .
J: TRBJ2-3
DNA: TGTGCCAGCAGTGAATTCGGGGTACAGGGGCCAGATACGCAGTATTTT
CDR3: CASSEFGVQGPDTQYF

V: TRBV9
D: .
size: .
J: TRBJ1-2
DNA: TGTGCCAGCAGCGTCCAGGGTGGCTATGGCTACACCTTC
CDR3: CASSVQGGYGYTF

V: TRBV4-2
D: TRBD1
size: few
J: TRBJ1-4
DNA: TGTGCCAGCAGCCTATCCGGGACAGGGAATGAAAAACTGTTTTTT
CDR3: CASSLSGTGNEKLFF

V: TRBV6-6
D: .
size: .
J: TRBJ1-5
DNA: TGTGCCAGCAGTCCCGGGACTCACAATCAGCCCCAGCATTTT
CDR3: CASSPGTHNQPQHF

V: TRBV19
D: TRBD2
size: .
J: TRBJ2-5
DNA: TGTGCCAGTAGTATATATAGCGGGGAAGAGACCCAGTACTTC
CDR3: CASSIYSGEETQYF

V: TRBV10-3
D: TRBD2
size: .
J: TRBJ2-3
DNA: TGTGCCATCACTAGACTAGCGGGGACAGATACGCAGTATTTT
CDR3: CAITRLAGTDTQYF

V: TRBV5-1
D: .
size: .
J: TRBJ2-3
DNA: TGCGCCAGCAGAGGGGAAGGGCCAGATACGCAGTATTTT
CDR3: CASRGEGPDTQYF

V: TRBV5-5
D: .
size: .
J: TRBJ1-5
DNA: TGTGCCAGCAGCTTGAGTGCGGGTGAGGAGCCCCAGCATTTT
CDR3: CASSLSAGEEPQHF

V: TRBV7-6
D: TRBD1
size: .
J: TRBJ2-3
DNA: TGTGCCAGCAGCAGGACAGGGGTCGGGACAGATACGCAGTATTTT
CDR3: CASSRTGVGTDTQYF

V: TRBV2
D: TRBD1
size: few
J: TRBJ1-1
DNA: TGTGCCAGCAGGGAGACAGGGATTGAAGCTTTCTTT
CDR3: CASRETGIEAFF

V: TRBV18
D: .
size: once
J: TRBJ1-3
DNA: TGTGCCAGCTCACCACCCGACAGCTCTGGAAACACCATATATTTT
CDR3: CASSPPDSSGNTIYF

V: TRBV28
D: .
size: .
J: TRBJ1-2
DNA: TGTGCCAGCAGTTTAATCGGGGGGGGCGATGGCTACACCTTC
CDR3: CASSLIGGGDGYTF

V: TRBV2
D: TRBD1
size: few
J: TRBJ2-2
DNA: TGTGCCAGCAGTGAACACCCTGTACAGGGGGCCGGGGAGCTGTTTTTT
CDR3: CASSEHPVQGAGELFF

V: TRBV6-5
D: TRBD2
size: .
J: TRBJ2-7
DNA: TGTGCCAGCAGTTACGTAGCGGGGACTTCCTACGAGCAGTACTTC
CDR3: CASSYVAGTSYEQYF

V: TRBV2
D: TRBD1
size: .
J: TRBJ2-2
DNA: TGTGCCAGCAGGCCGGACAGGGGGACCGGGGAGCTGTTTTTT
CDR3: CASRPDRGTGELFF

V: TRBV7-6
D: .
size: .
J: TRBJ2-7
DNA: TGTGCCAGCAGCGCCGGGGGGCACGAGCAGTACTTC
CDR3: CASSAGGHEQYF

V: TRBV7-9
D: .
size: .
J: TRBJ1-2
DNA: TGTGCCAGCAGCTTAGGGGCAGGGGTAGGTGGCTACACCTTC
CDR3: CASSLGAGVGGYTF

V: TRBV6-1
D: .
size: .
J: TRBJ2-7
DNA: TGTGCCAGCAGTGAACTGCCCCTTGGAGGGGGCCAAAGGGAGCAGTACTTC
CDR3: CASSELPLGGGQREQYF

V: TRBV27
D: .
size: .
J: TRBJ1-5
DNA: TGTGCCAGCAGCCTTGGGGCACGTCAGCCCCAGCATTTT
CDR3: CASSLGARQPQHF

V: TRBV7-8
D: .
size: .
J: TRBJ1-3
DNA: TGTGCCAGCAGCATACCCAACAGGGATTCTGGAAACACCATATATTTT
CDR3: CASSIPNRDSGNTIYF

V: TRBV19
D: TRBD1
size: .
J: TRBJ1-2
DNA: TGTGCCAGTAGTAATCAATACGGGACAGACTATGGCTACACCTTC
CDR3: CASSNQYGTDYGYTF

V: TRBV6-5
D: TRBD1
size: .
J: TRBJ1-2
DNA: TGTGCCAGCAGCACCGACAGGGGGCCTTGGTATGGCCACACCTTC
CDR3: CASSTDRGPWYGHTF

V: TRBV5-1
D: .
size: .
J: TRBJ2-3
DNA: TGCGCCAGCAGCACCGGCGGGGGCACAGATACGCAGTATTTT
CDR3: CASSTGGGTDTQYF

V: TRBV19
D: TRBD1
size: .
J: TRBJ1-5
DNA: TGTGCCAGTAGTAACGCGGGACAGGGGGGAAATAGTAATCAGCCCCAGCATTTT
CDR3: CASSNAGQGGNSNQPQHF

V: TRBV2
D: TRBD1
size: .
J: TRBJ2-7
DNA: TGTGCCAGCGGACAGGGGATCTTCTACGAGCAGTACTTC
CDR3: CASGQGIFYEQYF

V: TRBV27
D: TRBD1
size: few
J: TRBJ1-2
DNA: TGTGCCAGCAGTACCCCGGGACAGGGGATCTATGGCTACACCTTC
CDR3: CASSTPGQGIYGYTF

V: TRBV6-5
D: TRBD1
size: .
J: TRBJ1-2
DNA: TGTGCCAGCACTCCCTACAGGGGACCCTATGGCTACACCTTC
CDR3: CASTPYRGPYGYTF